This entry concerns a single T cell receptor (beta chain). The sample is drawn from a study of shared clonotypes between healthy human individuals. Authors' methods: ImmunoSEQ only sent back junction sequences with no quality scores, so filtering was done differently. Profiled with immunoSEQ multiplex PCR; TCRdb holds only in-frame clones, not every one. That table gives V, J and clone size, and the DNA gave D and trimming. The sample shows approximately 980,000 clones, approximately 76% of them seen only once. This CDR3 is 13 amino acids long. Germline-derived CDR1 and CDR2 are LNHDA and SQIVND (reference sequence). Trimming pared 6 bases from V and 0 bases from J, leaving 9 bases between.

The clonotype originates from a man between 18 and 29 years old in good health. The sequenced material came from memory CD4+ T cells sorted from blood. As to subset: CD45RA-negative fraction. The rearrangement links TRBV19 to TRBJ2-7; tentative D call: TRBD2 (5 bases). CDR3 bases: TGTGCCAGTAGGCGGAGCGGCTCCTACGAGCAGTACTTC. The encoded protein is CASRRSGSYEQYF. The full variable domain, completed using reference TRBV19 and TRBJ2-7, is DGGITQSPKYLFRKEGQNVTLSCEQNLNHDAMYWYRQDPGQGLRLIYYSQIVNDFQKGDIAEGYSVSREKKESFPLTVTSAQKNPTAFYLCASRRSGSYEQYFGPGTRLTVT.